This entry is about one T cell receptor beta chain. The data were obtained in a study of blood T cell repertoires in COVID-19. Overall study context: Researchers got acute and convalescent COVID-19 samples from the United States, Italy and Spain.

Assignment of participants to cohorts was predicated upon participant-reported clinical history. Produced via immunoSEQ multiplex PCR; TCRdb's table is partial and in-frame only. Among around 500,000 clones listed, roughly 88% were seen once. The CDR3 loop spans 16 amino acids. In germline, CDR1 is LNHDA, CDR2 SQIVND (reference sequence). The junction had 8 bases not matched to a gene; V was cut back by 4 bases and J by 4 bases. The chain is built from TRBV19 and TRBJ1-5, with 9 nucleotides matching TRBD1. The source of this sequence is a woman aged 40 to 50 who had recovered from COVID-19. Specimen: PBMCs or T cells enriched from blood (not recorded which). The CDR3 loop is CASSTPHRGRNQPQHF. The CDR3 DNA reads as TGTGCCAGTAGTACCCCTCACAGGGGGCGAAATCAGCCCCAGCATTTT.